This TCR beta chain emerged from a study of tumor-infiltrating lymphocytes in primary liver carcinoma (dated by TCRdb to about 2017). As for the study more broadly: The five patients, three men and two women aged 30 to 69 years, had hepatocellular carcinoma (four) or combined HCC and intrahepatic cholangiocarcinoma (one). TCRbeta repertoire sequencing, expression microarrays and whole-exome sequencing were combined in the study across five regions of each liver tumor, with adjacent normal tissue and blood also included. Samples yielded roughly 3.5 to 8 million productive TCRbeta reads; read depth did not differ significantly between tissue types. Reproducibility between technical replicate repertoires was high, with correlation coefficients above 0.95 and mean shared-clone rates about 0.9. The five patients had tumors of stage T1-T3 N0M0, with maximum diameters ranging from about 4.2 to 10 cm. A total of 35 specimens from 5 patients, comprising approximately 25 tumor regions, 5 adjacent noncancerous liver tissues and 5 peripheral blood samples, were covered by TCRbeta repertoire sequencing.

With respect to this clonotype: Its antigen remains unidentified. The junction departs from the called germline gene at one end, perhaps through a read error.

Here is what the overall study found, with its caveats: A significantly larger repertoire fraction was made up by the top 250 clones in tumors than in blood (p = 0.039). Only the TCR beta chain was sequenced, so true repertoire diversity is likely underestimated because unpaired alpha chains were not captured. The study included only a handful of patients, and the authors note findings should be validated in a larger study. Repertoire overlap was higher between tumor regions (mean about 35%) than tumor-adjacent (approximately 17%) or tumor-blood (about 15%) pairs, consistent with antigen-driven expansion. Since the samples were bulk and unsorted, there was no way to compare CD4+ and CD8+ T cell repertoires.

Using a constant-region primer and ProtoScript II reverse transcriptase, TCRbeta-specific cDNA was reverse-transcribed from 500 ng total RNA. TCRbeta libraries were built with three nested multiplex PCR rounds, a slightly modified ARM-PCR procedure. Each of the first two PCR rounds ran for 10 cycles and used multiplex TRBV1-TRBV30 forward primers together with a Cbeta reverse primer. A final 25-cycle PCR with Deep VentR polymerase added sample barcodes and Illumina adapters. Before sequencing, amplicons between 200 and 500 bp were purified from gel using a QIAquick gel extraction kit. An Illumina HiSeq 2500 was used to sequence the TCRbeta amplicons with 250-bp paired-end reads. The original methods were these. Trimmomatic v0.33 was used to quality-trim the reads, and FLASH v1.2.11 was used to merge paired reads so that full CDR3 sequences could be recovered. V, D and J germline segments were assigned to the rearranged TCRbeta sequences by MiGEC v1.2.1b. Clonotype statistics and Shannon-Wiener diversity indices were calculated with VDJtools v1.0.0. To reduce sampling bias, subsequent analyses other than the diversity analysis used only the 250 most abundant clonotypes in each sample. The public reads were reprocessed in TCRdb via fastp at Q25 and MiXCR, keeping in-frame beta chains. For every CDR3 protein sequence, its rows merge into one entry that carries the most common genes and DNA. The V and J calls follow TCRdb's processing rather than the paper's. This sample has about 120,000 distinct CDR3 sequences in its table, and under 70% of those were observed once. In total, the top ten clones hold roughly 8.1% of the sample.

Total RNA and DNA were co-extracted from about 19-30 mg of bulk tissue with the AllPrep DNA/RNA mini kit, without cell sorting. Between late 2015 and 2016, roughly five patients in China with histopathologically diagnosed primary liver carcinoma had surgical resection. At the time of sampling, the patients were treatment-naive and had chronic HBV infection. Fresh tumor and adjacent tissue pieces were bisected; one half was stored in RNAlater at -80°C, the other sent for histology. CDR1 LGHNA and CDR2 YNFKEQ are derived from the germline V gene. The CDR3 spans 15 residues, from the cysteine through the phenylalanine. Only the CDR3 DNA is retained, 45 bases long and in frame from the first base.

This clonotype was obtained from a woman aged 55-69 years with primary liver carcinoma and hepatitis B virus infection. Recombination connected TRBV4-2 to TRBJ1-1; TRBD1 is a possible D gene, resting on 6 matching bases. Sequenced sample: tumor-adjacent normal liver tissue. The encoded CDR3 is CASSLTPDRNAEAFF. The sequence in DNA is TGTGCCAGCAGCCTCACGCCCGACAGGAACGCTGAAGCTTTCTTT.